The rows below give T cell receptor beta chains drawn from one sample of a study of cytomegalovirus exposure and HLA in healthy donors. Using immunoSEQ multiplex PCR, the repertoire was profiled, and TCRdb retains in-frame clones only, with some absent. The sample lists about 130,000 clones, roughly 80% occurring once. Sequencing used PBMCs. The receptors were sampled from a man aged 18-30 years in good health and CMV-seropositive. Both conserved end residues are part of each CDR3. The D gene is left open where the match is weak. The size of a clone is reported for some rows only, either as once, few or many, or as a class for expanded clones.

clone size: -
V gene: TRBV4-1
J gene: TRBJ2-3
D gene: -
CDR3 DNA: TGCGCCAGCAGCCAAGATATTCTAGACGCAGATACGCAGTATTTT
CDR3 protein: CASSQDILDADTQYF

clone size: once
V gene: TRBV19
J gene: TRBJ2-3
D gene: TRBD1
CDR3 DNA: TGTGCCAGTAGTCGGACAGGGATCACAGATACGCAGTATTTT
CDR3 protein: CASSRTGITDTQYF

clone size: -
V gene: TRBV28
J gene: TRBJ1-5
D gene: TRBD1
CDR3 DNA: TGTGCCAGCAGGGGGACAGCGTATAGCAATCAGCCCCAGCATTTT
CDR3 protein: CASRGTAYSNQPQHF

clone size: -
V gene: TRBV27
J gene: TRBJ1-6
D gene: TRBD1
CDR3 DNA: TGTGCCAGCAGTTTGTCGGTCCGGACAGGGGCGCCCTATCGGAATTCACCCCTCCACTTT
CDR3 protein: CASSLSVRTGAPYRNSPLHF

clone size: -
V gene: TRBV15
J gene: TRBJ1-5
D gene: -
CDR3 DNA: TGTGCCACCAGAGTAGACCGGGGAGTGGGGCCCCAGCATTTT
CDR3 protein: CATRVDRGVGPQHF

clone size: -
V gene: TRBV11-3
J gene: TRBJ2-5
D gene: -
CDR3 DNA: TGTGCCAGCAGCTTAGGGCCCTGGGAGACCCAGTACTTC
CDR3 protein: CASSLGPWETQYF

clone size: once
V gene: TRBV5-1
J gene: TRBJ2-5
D gene: TRBD2
CDR3 DNA: TGCGCCAGCAGCCCAGGCCAGCCGGGGGGTAGTGGGACCCAGTACTTC
CDR3 protein: CASSPGQPGGSGTQYF

clone size: -
V gene: TRBV4-1
J gene: TRBJ2-4
D gene: -
CDR3 DNA: TGCGCCAGCAGTCCTACGTTCCAAAACATTCAGTACTTC
CDR3 protein: CASSPTFQNIQYF

clone size: few
V gene: TRBV7-2
J gene: TRBJ1-4
D gene: TRBD1
CDR3 DNA: TGTGCCAGCAGCTCCAACAGGGGGCAGGAAAAACTGTTTTTT
CDR3 protein: CASSSNRGQEKLFF

clone size: -
V gene: TRBV7-9
J gene: TRBJ1-1
D gene: TRBD1
CDR3 DNA: TGTGCCAGCAGCTTCGGACAGGGGGGGACTGAAGCTTTCTTT
CDR3 protein: CASSFGQGGTEAFF

clone size: once
V gene: TRBV30
J gene: TRBJ2-7
D gene: TRBD1
CDR3 DNA: TGTGCCTGCTCTGGGACAGGGGAGAACGAGCAGTACTTC
CDR3 protein: CACSGTGENEQYF

clone size: -
V gene: TRBV9
J gene: TRBJ2-5
D gene: -
CDR3 DNA: TGTGCCAGCTCCCCCGGGGACTCCCAAGAGACCCAGTACTTC
CDR3 protein: CASSPGDSQETQYF

clone size: -
V gene: TRBV6-4
J gene: TRBJ2-1
D gene: TRBD2
CDR3 DNA: TGTGCCAGCAGTGTACTAGCGGGGGCCTACAATGAGCAGTTCTTC
CDR3 protein: CASSVLAGAYNEQFF

clone size: -
V gene: TRBV30
J gene: TRBJ2-3
D gene: TRBD2
CDR3 DNA: TGTGCCCTCCTAATAGCGGGGGGTGGTACAGATACGCAGTATTTT
CDR3 protein: CALLIAGGGTDTQYF

clone size: -
V gene: TRBV5-4
J gene: TRBJ2-7
D gene: -
CDR3 DNA: TGTGCCAGCAGCTTGGTCGCGGGAGAGCAGTACTTC
CDR3 protein: CASSLVAGEQYF

clone size: -
V gene: TRBV4-1
J gene: TRBJ1-4
D gene: -
CDR3 DNA: TGCGCCAGCAGCCTGAATCCCGGGGATTCTGAAAAACTGTTTTTT
CDR3 protein: CASSLNPGDSEKLFF

clone size: -
V gene: TRBV5-1
J gene: TRBJ1-2
D gene: TRBD1
CDR3 DNA: TGCGCCAGCAGCTTGGGAGGACAGGGCTCCTATGGCTACACCTTC
CDR3 protein: CASSLGGQGSYGYTF

clone size: -
V gene: TRBV23-1
J gene: TRBJ1-1
D gene: TRBD1
CDR3 DNA: TGCGCCAGCAGTCAATACCCCGGGGACAGGGGGTACACTGAAGCTTTCTTT
CDR3 protein: CASSQYPGDRGYTEAFF

clone size: -
V gene: TRBV7-3
J gene: TRBJ2-7
D gene: TRBD2
CDR3 DNA: TGTGCCAGCAGTCTTGGGGGTAGCGGGATATACGAGCAGTACTTC
CDR3 protein: CASSLGGSGIYEQYF

clone size: -
V gene: TRBV4-1
J gene: TRBJ2-1
D gene: TRBD2
CDR3 DNA: TGCGCCAGCAGCCAAGTTCTAGCGGGGGGCCCCCTCAATGAGCAGTTCTTC
CDR3 protein: CASSQVLAGGPLNEQFF

clone size: -
V gene: TRBV9
J gene: TRBJ2-1
D gene: TRBD2
CDR3 DNA: TGTGCCAGCAGCGTGGGGGGGTTCACCTACAATGAGCAGTTCTTC
CDR3 protein: CASSVGGFTYNEQFF

clone size: -
V gene: TRBV27
J gene: TRBJ2-7
D gene: -
CDR3 DNA: TGTGCCAGCAGTGGCAGGGCTCCCTACGAGCAGTACTTC
CDR3 protein: CASSGRAPYEQYF

clone size: -
V gene: TRBV4-1
J gene: TRBJ1-1
D gene: -
CDR3 DNA: TGCGCCAGCAGCCGGACTACAGGAGTAGACACTGAAGCTTTCTTT
CDR3 protein: CASSRTTGVDTEAFF

clone size: -
V gene: TRBV19
J gene: TRBJ2-3
D gene: TRBD2
CDR3 DNA: TGTGCCAGTAGTGTTAGCTCGGCTAGCGGATTCACAGATACGCAGTATTTT
CDR3 protein: CASSVSSASGFTDTQYF

clone size: -
V gene: TRBV7-9
J gene: TRBJ2-7
D gene: -
CDR3 DNA: TGTGCCAGCAGCCCCCCCCAGAGGTACGAGCAGTACTTC
CDR3 protein: CASSPPQRYEQYF

clone size: -
V gene: TRBV6-1
J gene: TRBJ2-6
D gene: -
CDR3 DNA: TGTGCCAGCAGCGTGACGGGATCTGGGGCCAACGTCCTGACTTTC
CDR3 protein: CASSVTGSGANVLTF

clone size: -
V gene: TRBV6-5
J gene: TRBJ1-4
D gene: -
CDR3 DNA: TGTGCCAGCAGCAACGGGGAGGAGGGTAATGAAAAACTGTTTTTT
CDR3 protein: CASSNGEEGNEKLFF

clone size: -
V gene: TRBV10-3
J gene: TRBJ2-3
D gene: TRBD2
CDR3 DNA: TGTGCCATCAGTTCCCTTCTAGCGGGGGTTCGCACAGATACGCAGTATTTT
CDR3 protein: CAISSLLAGVRTDTQYF

clone size: once
V gene: TRBV5-5
J gene: TRBJ1-4
D gene: -
CDR3 DNA: TGTGCCAGCAGCTTGGACAACGTCCAAAAACTGTTTTTT
CDR3 protein: CASSLDNVQKLFF

clone size: -
V gene: TRBV7-9
J gene: TRBJ2-1
D gene: TRBD2
CDR3 DNA: TGTGCCGTCAATAGCGGGCCTTCCAATGAGCAGTTCTTC
CDR3 protein: CAVNSGPSNEQFF